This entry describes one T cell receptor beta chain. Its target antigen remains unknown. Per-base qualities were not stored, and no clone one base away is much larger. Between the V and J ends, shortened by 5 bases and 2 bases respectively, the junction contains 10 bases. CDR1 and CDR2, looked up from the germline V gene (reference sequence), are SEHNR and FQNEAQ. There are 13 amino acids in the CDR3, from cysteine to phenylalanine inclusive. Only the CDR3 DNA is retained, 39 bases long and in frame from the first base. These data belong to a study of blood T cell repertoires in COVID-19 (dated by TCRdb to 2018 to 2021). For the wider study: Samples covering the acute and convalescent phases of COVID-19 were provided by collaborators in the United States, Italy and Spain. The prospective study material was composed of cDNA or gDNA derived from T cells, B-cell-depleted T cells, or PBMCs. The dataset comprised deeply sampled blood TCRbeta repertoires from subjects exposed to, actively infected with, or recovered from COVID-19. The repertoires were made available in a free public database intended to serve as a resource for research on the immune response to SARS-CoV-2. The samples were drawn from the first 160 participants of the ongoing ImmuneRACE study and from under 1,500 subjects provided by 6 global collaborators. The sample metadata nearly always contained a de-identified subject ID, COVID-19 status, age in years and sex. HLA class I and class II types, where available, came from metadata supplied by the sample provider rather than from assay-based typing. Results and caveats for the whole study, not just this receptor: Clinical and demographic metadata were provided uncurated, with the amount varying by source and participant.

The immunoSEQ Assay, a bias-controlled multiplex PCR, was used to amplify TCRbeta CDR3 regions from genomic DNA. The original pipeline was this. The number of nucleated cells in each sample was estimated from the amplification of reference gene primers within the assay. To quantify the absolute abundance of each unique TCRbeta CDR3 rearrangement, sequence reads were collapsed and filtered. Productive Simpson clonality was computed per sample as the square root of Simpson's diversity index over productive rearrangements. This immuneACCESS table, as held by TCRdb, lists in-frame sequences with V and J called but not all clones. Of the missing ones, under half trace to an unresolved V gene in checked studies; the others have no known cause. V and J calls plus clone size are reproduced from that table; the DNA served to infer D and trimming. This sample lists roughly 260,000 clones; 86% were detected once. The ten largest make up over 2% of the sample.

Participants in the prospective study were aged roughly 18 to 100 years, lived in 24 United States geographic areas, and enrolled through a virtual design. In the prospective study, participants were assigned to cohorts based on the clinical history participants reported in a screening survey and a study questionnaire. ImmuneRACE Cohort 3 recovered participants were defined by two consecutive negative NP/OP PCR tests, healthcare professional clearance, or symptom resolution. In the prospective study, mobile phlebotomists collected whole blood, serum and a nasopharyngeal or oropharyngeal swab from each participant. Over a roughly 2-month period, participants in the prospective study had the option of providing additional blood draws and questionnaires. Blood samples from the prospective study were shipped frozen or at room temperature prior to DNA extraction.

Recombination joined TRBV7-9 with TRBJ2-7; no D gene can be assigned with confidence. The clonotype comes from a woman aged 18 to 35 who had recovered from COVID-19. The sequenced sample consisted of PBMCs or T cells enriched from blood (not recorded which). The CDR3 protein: CASSEANPYEQYF. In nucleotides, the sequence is TGTGCCAGCAGCGAGGCCAACCCCTACGAGCAGTACTTC.